These 29 T cell receptor beta chains were all obtained from the same sample, sequenced in a study of human T cells and chemical hapten exposure. Noted time point: pre-sensitization, week 0. Treatment noted: therapeutic diphenylcyclopropenone sensitization with weekly scalp DPC. Using its own MiXCR run on the RACE reads, TCRdb lists one record per CDR3 protein. The table lists more than 80,000 distinct CDR3 sequences, approximately 10% of them singletons. This sample comprised whole blood, obtained in connection with sensitization to the hapten diphenylcyclopropenone (DPC). The receptors here all came from an older woman with alopecia areata. Some clones in this sample may be carry-over from other donors' samples.

Many counts were recorded for this clonotype. This chain links TRBV18 with TRBJ1-1; the D gene is possibly TRBD1 (5 bases). Germline assignment: CDR1 KGHSH and CDR2 LQKENI. The V end lost 5 bases, the J end lost 6 bases, and 16 bases lay between the germline ends. The CDR3 has 14 amino acids. The DNA for the CDR3 is TGTGCCAGCTCAAGAGGCGTAGGGGCCCCTGAAGCTTTCTTT. Its translation: CASSRGVGAPEAFF.

This clonotype was picked up many times. The V gene is TRBV7-9, the J gene TRBJ1-1, with D perhaps matching TRBD1 (6 bases). Trimming pared 1 base from V and 7 bases from J, leaving 16 bases between. Germline V gives CDR1 SEHNR, CDR2 FQNEAQ (reference sequence). This CDR3 has 15 amino acids. The CDR3 here is CASSLGPGEKNEAFF. The CDR3 bases are TGTGCCAGCAGCTTAGGGCCAGGGGAAAAGAATGAAGCTTTCTTT.

J is TRBJ2-5 and V is TRBV20-1; D is unclear. Germline lookup yields CDR1 DFQATT and CDR2 SNEGSKA (reference sequence). Trimming took 2 bases from V and 1 from J, leaving 11 bases between them. The CDR3 extends over 14 amino acids. The CDR3 nucleotides are TGCAGTGCTAGACGCCCCGGTACCCAAGAGACCCAGTACTTC. Amino acid sequence: CSARRPGTQETQYF.

This clonotype appeared a few times. The rearrangement joins TRBV24-1 to TRBJ1-1; 8 bases fit TRBD1. The CDR3 has 12 amino acids. The V gene's germline CDR1 is KGHDR and CDR2 SFDVKD. Trimming at V came to 9 bases and at J to 3 bases, leaving 2 bases not matched to a gene. The CDR3 bases are TGTGCCACCCAGGGACAGGACACTGAAGCTTTCTTT. Its translation: CATQGQDTEAFF.

The gene calls are TRBV20-1 and TRBJ1-4, with D uncertain. V dropped 1 base and J dropped 4 bases, with 22 bases sitting between them. Germline assignment: CDR1 DFQATT and CDR2 SNEGSKA (reference sequence). The CDR3 totals 18 residues. The chain's CDR3 is CSARARVGVPPGNEKLFF. The CDR3 DNA reads TGCAGTGCTAGAGCCCGGGTCGGGGTCCCTCCGGGTAATGAAAAACTGTTTTTT.

This sequence joins TRBV9 and TRBJ2-5; no firm D call. The ends were cut back, 0 bases at V and 4 bases at J, with 7 bases in the middle. The CDR3 loop spans 13 amino acids. In germline, CDR1 is SGDLS, CDR2 YYNGEE. The CDR3 reads CASSVAEVETQYF. The CDR3 nucleotides are TGTGCCAGCAGCGTAGCTGAGGTAGAGACCCAGTACTTC. Filled out from reference TRBV9 and TRBJ2-5, the complete variable domain reads DSGVTQTPKHLITATGQRVTLRCSPRSGDLSVYWYQQSLDQGLQFLIQYYNGEERAKGNILERFSAQQFPDLHSELNLSSLELGDSALYFCASSVAEVETQYFGPGTRLLVL.

This clonotype was recorded only once. The V gene is TRBV20-1, the J gene TRBJ2-3; 13 bases are shared with TRBD2. This CDR3 is built from 16 residues. The germline V gene encodes CDR1 DFQATT and CDR2 SNEGSKA (reference sequence). The trim removed 1 base at V and 6 bases at J, leaving 7 bases unmatched. CDR3 sequence reads: CSARATSGGLGDTQYF. CDR3 bases: TGCAGTGCTAGAGCGACTAGCGGGGGGCTAGGGGATACGCAGTATTTT.

Comment on this clonotype: A much bigger clone sits one base away, suggesting this may be a read error. The chain links TRBV18 to TRBJ2-1; 9 positions match TRBD1. Germline V gene data show CDR1 as KGHSH and CDR2 as LQKENI. This CDR3 contains 13 residues. V shed 3 bases, J shed 10 bases, and the junction held 4 bases outside the gene matches. The CDR3 region is CASSPGTGREQFF. The CDR3 region has the DNA TGTGCCAGCTCACCGGGGACAGGGAGGGAGCAGTTCTTC.

This clonotype was seen repeatedly, ten times or more. This chain uses TRBV7-9 with TRBJ2-1; the match to TRBD2 covers 7 bases. The CDR3 is 15 residues long. V trimming: 2 bases; J trimming: 6 bases; junction bases outside the gene matches: 7. Germline assignment: CDR1 SEHNR and CDR2 FQNEAQ (reference sequence). For the CDR3, the DNA is TGTGCCAGCAGCTTACCCCGACTAGCCCCCAATGAGCAGTTCTTC. Protein: CASSLPRLAPNEQFF.

This clonotype has a handful of counts. The chain combines TRBV19 with TRBJ1-1, with TRBD1 matching over 7 bases. This CDR3 has 16 residues. V shed 3 bases and J 0 bases; nucleotides not matched to a gene: 7. CDR1 is LNHDA, CDR2 SQIVND, per germline (reference sequence). CDR3 sequence (DNA): TGTGCCAGTAGTATCCAGGGGGGGACGATGAACACTGAAGCTTTCTTT. Amino acid sequence: CASSIQGGTMNTEAFF.

This chain connects TRBV27 to TRBJ1-1; TRBD1 agrees at 10 bases. The CDR3 spans 14 residues. V lost 6 bases to trimming and J lost 5 bases; unmatched junction nucleotides: 6. CDR1 and CDR2 from the germline V gene are MNHEY and SMNVEV (reference sequence). For the CDR3, the DNA is TGTGCCAGCAGGATAGACAGGGGGCTGACTGAAGCTTTCTTT. This sequence encodes CASRIDRGLTEAFF.

The chain couples TRBV29-1 to TRBJ1-1; TRBD1 is a possible D gene (6 bases). Trimming took 4 bases from V and 1 from J, leaving 10 bases between them. The CDR3 covers 13 residues. Germline V lookup: CDR1 SQVTM, CDR2 ANQGSEA. DNA for the CDR3: TGCAGCGTTGCCAGGGGTCAGAACACTGAAGCTTTCTTT. Translation gives CSVARGQNTEAFF.

The rearrangement joins TRBV30 to TRBJ2-1, with 9 bases identical to TRBD2. The CDR3 runs 15 residues. J was trimmed by 0 bases and V by 4 bases; bases with no gene match: 4. Germline V gene data show CDR1 as GTSNPN and CDR2 as SVGIG (reference sequence). The CDR3 reads CAWNSGGSSYNEQFF. CDR3 DNA sequence: TGTGCCTGGAATAGCGGGGGAAGCTCCTACAATGAGCAGTTCTTC.

There are a few counts of this clonotype. The V and J genes are TRBV7-3 and TRBJ1-5; no firm D call. The germline V gene has CDR1 SGHTA and CDR2 FQGTGA. Trimming pared 3 bases from V and 2 bases from J, leaving 11 bases between. This CDR3 comprises 15 residues. CDR3 sequence reads: CASSLGSWGNQPQHF. The CDR3 nucleotides read TGTGCCAGCAGCTTGGGATCATGGGGCAATCAGCCCCAGCATTTT.

Comments on this clonotype: Possible read error: a much larger clone is one base away. The rearrangement uses TRBV12-3 or TRBV12-4 and TRBJ1-5; D unclear. Trimming shortened V by 7 bases and J by 5 bases, and 12 bases separated the two germline ends. This CDR3 has 13 amino acids. This CDR3 is CASKGALDQPQHF. The CDR3 nucleotides read TGTGCCAGCAAGGGAGCCCTGGATCAGCCCCAGCATTTT.

The rearrangement uses TRBV10-3 and TRBJ1-1; tentative D call: TRBD1 (6 bases). The CDR3 totals 13 residues. CDR1 and CDR2 from the germline V gene are ENHRY and SYGVKD. With 8 bases removed from V and 1 base from J, the gap between germline ends came to 11 bases. In DNA form, the CDR3 reads TGTGCCATCGGGGACACCGGGAACACTGAAGCTTTCTTT. Its translation: CAIGDTGNTEAFF.

This clonotype was counted between two and nine times. The V gene is TRBV29-1, the J gene TRBJ2-3, with 9 nucleotides matching TRBD1. J lost 6 bases, V lost 7 bases, and 5 bases had no gene match. The CDR3 contains 12 residues. Germline lookup yields CDR1 SQVTM and CDR2 ANQGSEA. DNA for the CDR3: TGCAGCGGCACAGGGGGCGCTGATACGCAGTATTTT. Translating gives CSGTGGADTQYF.

The rearrangement links TRBV28 to TRBJ2-1; tentative D call: TRBD2 (5 bases). This CDR3 is 14 amino acids long. Trimming took 4 bases from V and 3 from J, leaving 10 bases between them. Germline values: CDR1 MDHEN, CDR2 SYDVKM. The CDR3 reads CASSYTGYYNEQFF. The DNA for the CDR3 is TGTGCCAGCAGTTATACGGGGTACTACAATGAGCAGTTCTTC. Full variable domain (remainder filled in from reference TRBV28 and TRBJ2-1): DVKVTQSSRYLVKRTGEKVFLECVQDMDHENMFWYRQDPGLGLRLIYFSYDVKMKEKGDIPEGYSVSREKKERFSLILESASTNQTSMYLCASSYTGYYNEQFFGPGTRLTVL.

Of note for this clonotype: This may be a read error, as it is one base from a much larger clone. The chain joins TRBV19 to TRBJ2-6, with D unresolved. The V gene lost 5 bases and the J gene lost 5 bases, with 13 bases spanning the gap. Germline-derived CDR1 and CDR2 are LNHDA and SQIVND (reference sequence). This CDR3 is 15 amino acids long. Written as DNA, the CDR3 is TGTGCCAGTAGTCAAAGCTCGGACCGGGCCAACGTCCTGACTTTC. The encoded protein is CASSQSSDRANVLTF. The whole variable domain, filled in from reference TRBV19 and TRBJ2-6, reads DGGITQSPKYLFRKEGQNVTLSCEQNLNHDAMYWYRQDPGQGLRLIYYSQIVNDFQKGDIAEGYSVSREKKESFPLTVTSAQKNPTAFYLCASSQSSDRANVLTFGAGSRLTVL.

The chain couples TRBV12-3 or TRBV12-4 to TRBJ2-1, with TRBD2 matching over 14 bases. The CDR3 is made up of 14 amino acids. J lost 8 bases, V lost 10 bases, and 7 bases had no gene match. Here the CDR3 DNA reads TGTGCCAACCGACTAGCGGGGGGGGACGATGAGCAGTTCTTC. Translated: CANRLAGGDDEQFF.

This clonotype was seen a handful of times. The chain uses TRBV4-2 and TRBJ1-2; D is uncertain. V dropped 0 bases and J dropped 2 bases, with 7 bases sitting between them. Germline CDR1 is LGHNA and CDR2 is YNFKEQ. The CDR3 contains 14 residues. The DNA for the CDR3 is TGTGCCAGCAGCCAAGAGGGGATGAACTATGGCTACACCTTC. It encodes CASSQEGMNYGYTF.

This clonotype was picked up many times. The CDR3 loop is CSARSFSGGGYEQYF. In DNA, the CDR3 is TGCAGTGCTAGGAGCTTTAGCGGGGGAGGGTACGAGCAGTACTTC. V usage is TRBV20-1 and J usage is TRBJ2-7, with TRBD2 matching over 9 bases. Germline V gene sequence: CDR1 DFQATT, CDR2 SNEGSKA (reference sequence). The CDR3 runs 15 residues. Trimming removed 3 bases from V and 4 bases from J; junction bases left unmatched: 10.

This chain joins TRBV7-9 and TRBJ2-7; 8 bases are a match to TRBD1. The CDR3 is 15 residues long. J lost 9 bases, V lost 5 bases, and 15 bases had no gene match. Looked up from germline, CDR1 is SEHNR and CDR2 is FQNEAQ (reference sequence). As DNA, the CDR3 is TGTGCCAGCAGCCAACAAGGGACAGGTGGAGACGGGCAGTACTTC. This encodes CASSQQGTGGDGQYF. The full variable domain, in which reference TRBV7-9 and TRBJ2-7 provide the parts outside the CDR3, is DTGVSQNPRHKITKRGQNVTFRCDPISEHNRLYWYRQTLGQGPEFLTYFQNEAQLEKSRLLSDRFSAERPKGSFSTLEIQRTEQGDSAMYLCASSQQGTGGDGQYFGPGTRLTVT.

V and J are TRBV10-3 and TRBJ1-1; D is undetermined. CDR1 is ENHRY and CDR2 is SYGVKD in the germline V gene. Trimming removed 3 bases at V and 1 base at J, with 9 bases between. CDR3 size: 14 residues. The CDR3 DNA sequence: TGTGCCATCAGTGATTGGGAGGGGAACACTGAAGCTTTCTTT. Protein: CAISDWEGNTEAFF.

This clonotype was seen more than once but under ten times. The chain combines TRBV11-2 with TRBJ2-5, with D possibly TRBD1 on 6 matching bases. V shed 6 bases and J shed 7 bases, with 18 bases lying between them. The CDR3 has 14 residues. Germline V gene data show CDR1 as SGHAT and CDR2 as FQNNGV. For the CDR3, the DNA is TGTGCCAGCAGGGGGTTAACAGGGACGGGGACCCAGTACTTC. It translates to CASRGLTGTGTQYF.

This clonotype was observed many times. V is TRBV18 and J is TRBJ1-4, with D unresolved. V lost 1 base, J lost 11 bases, and 11 bases lay in between. This CDR3 contains 13 residues. Germline assignment: CDR1 KGHSH and CDR2 LQKENI. This CDR3 reads CASSPRDRGKLFF. The CDR3 DNA follows: TGTGCCAGCTCACCACGGGATCGTGGTAAACTGTTTTTT. The whole variable domain, remainder taken from reference TRBV18 and TRBJ1-4, is NAGVMQNPRHLVRRRGQEARLRCSPMKGHSHVYWYRQLPEEGLKFMVYLQKENIIDESGMPKERFSAEFPKEGPSILRIQQVVRGDSAAYFCASSPRDRGKLFFGSGTQLSVL.

This clonotype appeared many times. The chain is built from TRBV6-2 or TRBV6-3 and TRBJ1-4, with 9 bases matching TRBD1. V shed 4 bases and J 0 bases; nucleotides not matched to a gene: 6. CDR3 size: 17 residues. Germline V gives CDR1 MNHEY, CDR2 SVGEGT. The CDR3 loop is CASSSGTGSPTNEKLFF. The CDR3 region has the DNA TGTGCCAGCAGTTCTGGGACAGGGAGTCCAACTAATGAAAAACTGTTTTTT.

Ten or more counts support this clonotype. The chain has TRBV6-5 and TRBJ1-5; TRBD1 aligns across 8 bases. The CDR3 runs to 15 residues. CDR1 MNHEY and CDR2 SVGAGI come from the germline V gene. Trimming cost V 6 bases and J 6 bases; bases outside gene matches: 10. CDR3: CASSPDRVGTQPQHF. The CDR3 nucleotides are TGTGCCAGCAGCCCGGACAGGGTAGGGACTCAGCCCCAGCATTTT.

This clonotype showed up many times. The genes are TRBV2 and TRBJ2-7, with 12 bases aligning to TRBD2. The CDR3 spans 15 residues. J lost 4 bases, V lost 4 bases, and 5 bases had no gene match. CDR1 and CDR2 from the germline V gene are SNHLY and FYNNEI. The CDR3 DNA follows: TGTGCCAGCAGTGGACTAGCGGGGGCCTATTACGAGCAGTACTTC. Translated: CASSGLAGAYYEQYF.